Included here is one T cell receptor (beta chain) sequence, with context. The data were taken from a study of PD-L1 blockade in urothelial cancer. On the study more broadly: Reported median T cell count for blood samples was around 150,000.

Time point indicated: pretreatment peripheral blood. There were between 1 and 8 samples from each patient, taken pretreatment and on-treatment. Clones were sequenced by immunoSEQ multiplex PCR, and TCRdb holds only the in-frame ones, with some missing. The sample includes about 52,000 clones, 84% seen only once; the top ten take 1% to 1.5%. Trimming left V 6 bases short and J 5 bases short, with 16 bases between. The CDR3 spans 14 residues. The germline CDR1 and CDR2 sequences are MNHEY and SVGAGI. The genes are TRBV6-5 and TRBJ1-2; D might be TRBD1 (5 bases). This receptor was obtained from a man aged 45-65 years with urothelial cancer. The source material was PBMCs, sampled around atezolizumab (anti-PD-L1) treatment. The CDR3 DNA follows: TGTGCCAGCAGCGATACCGGGGGTCCGTATGGCTACACCTTC. It yields the protein CASSDTGGPYGYTF.